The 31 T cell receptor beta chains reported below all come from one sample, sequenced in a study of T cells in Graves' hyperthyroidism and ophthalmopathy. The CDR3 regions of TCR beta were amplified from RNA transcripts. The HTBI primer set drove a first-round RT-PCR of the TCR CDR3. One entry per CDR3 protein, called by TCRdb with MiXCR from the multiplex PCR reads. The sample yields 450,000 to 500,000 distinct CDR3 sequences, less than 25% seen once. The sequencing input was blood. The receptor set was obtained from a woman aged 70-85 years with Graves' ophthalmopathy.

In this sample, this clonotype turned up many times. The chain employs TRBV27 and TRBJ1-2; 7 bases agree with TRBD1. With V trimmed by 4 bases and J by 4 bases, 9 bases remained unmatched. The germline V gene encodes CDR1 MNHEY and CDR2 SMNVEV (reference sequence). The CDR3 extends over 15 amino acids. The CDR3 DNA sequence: TGTGCCAGCAGTTCACGGACAGGAGACTTCTATGGCTACACCTTC. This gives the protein CASSSRTGDFYGYTF.

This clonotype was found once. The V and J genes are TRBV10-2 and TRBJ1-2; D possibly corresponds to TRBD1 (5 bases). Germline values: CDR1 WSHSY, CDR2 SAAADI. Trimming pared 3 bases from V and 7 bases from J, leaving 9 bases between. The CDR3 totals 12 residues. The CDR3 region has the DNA TGCGCCAGCAGTGACCCCAGGGTTGGCTACACCTTC. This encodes CASSDPRVGYTF.

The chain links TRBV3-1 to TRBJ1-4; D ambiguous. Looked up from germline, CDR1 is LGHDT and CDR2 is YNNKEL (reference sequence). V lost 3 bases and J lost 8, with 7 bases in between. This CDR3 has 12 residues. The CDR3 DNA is TGTGCCAGCAGCCATAGCCGGGAAAAACTGTTTTTT. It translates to CASSHSREKLFF.

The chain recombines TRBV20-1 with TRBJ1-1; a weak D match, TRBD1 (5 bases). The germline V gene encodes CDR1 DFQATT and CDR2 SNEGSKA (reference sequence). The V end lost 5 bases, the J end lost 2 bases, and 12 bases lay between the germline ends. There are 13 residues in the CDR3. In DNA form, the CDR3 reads TGCAGTGCTGTACCGGGACTTAACACTGAAGCTTTCTTT. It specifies CSAVPGLNTEAFF.

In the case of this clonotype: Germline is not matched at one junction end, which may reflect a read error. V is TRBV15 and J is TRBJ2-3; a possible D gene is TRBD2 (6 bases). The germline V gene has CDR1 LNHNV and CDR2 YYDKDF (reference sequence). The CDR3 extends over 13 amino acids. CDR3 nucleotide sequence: TGTGCCATCCAGCGGGTTTACACAGATGCGCAGTATTTT. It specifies CAIQRVYTDAQYF.

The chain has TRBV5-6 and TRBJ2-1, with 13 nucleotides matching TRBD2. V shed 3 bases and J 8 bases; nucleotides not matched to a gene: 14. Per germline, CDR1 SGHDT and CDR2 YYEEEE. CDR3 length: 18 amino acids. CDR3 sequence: CASSSYIMTSGRSYEQFF. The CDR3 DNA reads TGTGCCAGCAGCTCCTATATCATGACTAGCGGGAGGTCCTATGAGCAGTTCTTC.

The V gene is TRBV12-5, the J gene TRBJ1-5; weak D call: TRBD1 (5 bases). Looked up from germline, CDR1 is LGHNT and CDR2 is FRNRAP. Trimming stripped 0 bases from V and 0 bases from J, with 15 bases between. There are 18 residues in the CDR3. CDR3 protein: CASGLVVGTAYSNQPQHF. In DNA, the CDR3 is TGTGCTAGTGGTTTGGTGGTTGGGACGGCTTATAGCAATCAGCCCCAGCATTTT.

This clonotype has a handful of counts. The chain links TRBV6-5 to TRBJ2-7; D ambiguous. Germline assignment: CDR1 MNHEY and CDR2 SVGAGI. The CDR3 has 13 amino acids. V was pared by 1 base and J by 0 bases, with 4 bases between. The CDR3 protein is CASSYYRSYEQYF. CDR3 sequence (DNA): TGTGCCAGCAGTTACTACCGCTCCTACGAGCAGTACTTC.

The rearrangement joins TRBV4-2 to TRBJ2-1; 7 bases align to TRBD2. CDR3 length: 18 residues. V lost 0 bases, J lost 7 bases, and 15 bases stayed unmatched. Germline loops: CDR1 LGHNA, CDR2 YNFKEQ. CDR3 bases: TGTGCCAGCAGCCAAGAGGCGGCTAGCGGCCCAAGTGAGAATGAGCAGTTCTTC. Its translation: CASSQEAASGPSENEQFF.

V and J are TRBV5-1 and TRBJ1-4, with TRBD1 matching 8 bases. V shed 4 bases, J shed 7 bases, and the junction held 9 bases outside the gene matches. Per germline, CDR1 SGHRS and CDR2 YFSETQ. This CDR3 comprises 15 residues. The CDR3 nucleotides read TGCGCCAGCAGCGCCATAACAGGGGGACTTGAAAAACTGTTTTTT. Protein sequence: CASSAITGGLEKLFF. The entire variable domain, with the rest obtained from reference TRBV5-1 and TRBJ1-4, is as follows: KAGVTQTPRYLIKTRGQQVTLSCSPISGHRSVSWYQQTPGQGLQFLFEYFSETQRNKGNFPGRFSGRQFSNSRSEMNVSTLELGDSALYLCASSAITGGLEKLFFGSGTQLSVL.

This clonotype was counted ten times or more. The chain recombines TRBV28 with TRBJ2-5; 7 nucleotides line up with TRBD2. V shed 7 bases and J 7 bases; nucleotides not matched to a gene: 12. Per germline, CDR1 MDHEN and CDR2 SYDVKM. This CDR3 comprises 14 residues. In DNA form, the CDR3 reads TGTGCCAGCAACCGACTCGGGAGGTATGGGACCCAGTACTTC. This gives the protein CASNRLGRYGTQYF.

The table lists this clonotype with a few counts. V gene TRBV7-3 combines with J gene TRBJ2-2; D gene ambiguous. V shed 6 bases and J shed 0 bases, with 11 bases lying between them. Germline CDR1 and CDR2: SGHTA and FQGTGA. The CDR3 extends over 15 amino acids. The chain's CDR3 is CASSPMVANTGELFF. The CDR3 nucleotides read TGTGCCAGCAGTCCAATGGTGGCGAACACCGGGGAGCTGTTTTTT.

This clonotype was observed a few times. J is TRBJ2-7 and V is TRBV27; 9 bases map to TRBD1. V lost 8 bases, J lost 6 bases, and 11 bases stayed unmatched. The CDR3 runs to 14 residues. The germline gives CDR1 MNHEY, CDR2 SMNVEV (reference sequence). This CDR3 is CASRLGQGSFEQYF. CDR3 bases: TGTGCCAGCCGGTTGGGACAGGGCTCGTTCGAGCAGTACTTC.

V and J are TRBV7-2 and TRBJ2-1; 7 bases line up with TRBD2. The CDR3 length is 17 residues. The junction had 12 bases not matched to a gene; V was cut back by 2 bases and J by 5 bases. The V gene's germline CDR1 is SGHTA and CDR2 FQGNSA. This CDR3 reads CASSLSGRATFDNEQFF. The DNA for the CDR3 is TGTGCCAGCAGCTTAAGTGGGAGGGCCACCTTTGACAATGAGCAGTTCTTC.

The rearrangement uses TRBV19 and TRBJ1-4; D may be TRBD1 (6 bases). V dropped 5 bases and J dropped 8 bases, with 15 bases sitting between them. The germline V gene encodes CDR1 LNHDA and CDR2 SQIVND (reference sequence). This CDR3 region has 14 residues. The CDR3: CASSLARGKEKLFF. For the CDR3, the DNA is TGTGCCAGTAGTCTTGCCAGGGGTAAGGAAAAACTGTTTTTT.

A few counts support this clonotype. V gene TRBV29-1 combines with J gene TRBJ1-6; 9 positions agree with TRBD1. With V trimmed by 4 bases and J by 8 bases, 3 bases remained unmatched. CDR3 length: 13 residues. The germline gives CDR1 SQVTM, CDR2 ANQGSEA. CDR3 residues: CSVAGQGHSPLHF. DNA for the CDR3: TGCAGCGTTGCCGGACAGGGGCATTCACCCCTCCACTTT. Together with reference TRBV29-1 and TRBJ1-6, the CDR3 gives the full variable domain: SAVISQKPSRDICQRGTSLTIQCQVDSQVTMMFWYRQQPGQSLTLIATANQGSEATYESGFVIDKFPISRPNLTFSTLTVSNMSPEDSSIYLCSVAGQGHSPLHFGNGTRLTVT.

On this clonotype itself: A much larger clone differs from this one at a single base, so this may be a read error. The CDR3 here is CASSLEPLGEQFF. The CDR3 bases are TGTGCCAGCAGCCTCGAGCCCCTAGGCGAGCAGTTCTTC. The chain uses TRBV11-2 and TRBJ2-7; unclear D gene. The J call may not be correct, given that the DNA end is closer to TRBJ2-1. The germline V gene has CDR1 SGHAT and CDR2 FQNNGV. CDR3 size: 13 residues.

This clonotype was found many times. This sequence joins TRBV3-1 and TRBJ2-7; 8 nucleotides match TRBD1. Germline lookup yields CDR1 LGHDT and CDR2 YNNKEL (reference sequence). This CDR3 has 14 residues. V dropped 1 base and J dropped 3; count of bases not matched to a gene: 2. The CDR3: CASSQGQGIYEQYF. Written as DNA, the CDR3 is TGTGCCAGCAGCCAAGGACAGGGGATCTACGAGCAGTACTTC.

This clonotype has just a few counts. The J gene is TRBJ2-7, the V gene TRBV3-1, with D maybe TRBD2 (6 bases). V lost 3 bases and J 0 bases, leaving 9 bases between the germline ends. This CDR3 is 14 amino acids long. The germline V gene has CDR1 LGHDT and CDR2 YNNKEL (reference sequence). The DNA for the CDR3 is TGTGCCAGCAGCCACGGGGGTGCCTCCTACGAGCAGTACTTC. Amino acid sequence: CASSHGGASYEQYF.

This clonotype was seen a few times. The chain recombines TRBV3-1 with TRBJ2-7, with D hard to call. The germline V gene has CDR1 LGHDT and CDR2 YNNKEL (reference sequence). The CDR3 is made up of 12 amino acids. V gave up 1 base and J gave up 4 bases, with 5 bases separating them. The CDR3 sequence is CASSQVKYEQYF. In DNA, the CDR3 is TGTGCCAGCAGCCAAGTCAAATACGAGCAGTACTTC.

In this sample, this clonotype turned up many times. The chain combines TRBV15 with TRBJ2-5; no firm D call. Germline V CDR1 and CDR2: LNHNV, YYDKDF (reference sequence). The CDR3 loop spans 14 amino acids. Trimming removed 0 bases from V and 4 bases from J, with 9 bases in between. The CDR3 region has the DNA TGTGCCACCAGCAGAGATCGGCGAGGAGAGACCCAGTACTTC. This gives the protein CATSRDRRGETQYF. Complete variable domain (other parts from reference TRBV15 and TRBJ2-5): DAMVIQNPRYQVTQFGKPVTLSCSQTLNHNVMYWYQQKSSQAPKLLFHYYDKDFNNEADTPDNFQSRRPNTSFCFLDIRSPGLGDTAMYLCATSRDRRGETQYFGPGTRLLVL.

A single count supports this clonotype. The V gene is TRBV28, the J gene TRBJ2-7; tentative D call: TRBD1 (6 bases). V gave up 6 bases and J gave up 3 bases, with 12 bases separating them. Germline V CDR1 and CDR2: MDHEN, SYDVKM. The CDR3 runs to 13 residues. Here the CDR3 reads CASSRTVLYEQYF. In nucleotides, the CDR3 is TGTGCCAGCAGCCGGACAGTCCTCTACGAGCAGTACTTC.

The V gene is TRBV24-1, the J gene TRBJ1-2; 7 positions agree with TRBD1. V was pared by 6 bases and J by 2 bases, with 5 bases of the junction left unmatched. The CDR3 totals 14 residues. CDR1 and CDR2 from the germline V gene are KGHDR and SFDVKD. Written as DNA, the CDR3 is TGTGCCACCAGTTCTTCAGGGGGGAACTATGGCTACACCTTC. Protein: CATSSSGGNYGYTF.

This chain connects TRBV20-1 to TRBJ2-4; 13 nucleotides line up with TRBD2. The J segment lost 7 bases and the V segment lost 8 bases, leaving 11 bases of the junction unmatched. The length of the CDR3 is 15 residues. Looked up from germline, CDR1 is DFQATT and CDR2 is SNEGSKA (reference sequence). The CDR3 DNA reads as TGCAGTTTTAGGACTAGCGGGAGTAGTTGGAACATTCAGTACTTC. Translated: CSFRTSGSSWNIQYF.

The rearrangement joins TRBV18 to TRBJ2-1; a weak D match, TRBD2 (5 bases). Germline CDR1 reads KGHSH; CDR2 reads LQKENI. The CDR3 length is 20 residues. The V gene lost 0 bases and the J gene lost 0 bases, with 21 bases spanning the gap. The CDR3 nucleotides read TGTGCCAGCTCACCACCGGCTGGAGGCATGATGATGAGCTCCTACAATGAGCAGTTCTTC. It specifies CASSPPAGGMMMSSYNEQFF.

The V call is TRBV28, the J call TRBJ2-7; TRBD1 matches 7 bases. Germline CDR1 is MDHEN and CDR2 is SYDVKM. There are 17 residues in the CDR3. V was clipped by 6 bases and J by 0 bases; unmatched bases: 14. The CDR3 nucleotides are TGTGCCAGCAGCTTCCGGATACAGGGGACAAACTCCTACGAGCAGTACTTC. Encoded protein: CASSFRIQGTNSYEQYF.

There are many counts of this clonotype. CDR3 residues: CASSYSRQLSTEAFF. DNA for the CDR3: TGTGCCAGCAGTTACTCGCGCCAGTTGAGCACTGAAGCTTTCTTT. The chain employs TRBV6-6 and TRBJ1-1; no reliable D call. Germline CDR1 is MNHNY and CDR2 is SVGAGI (reference sequence). The CDR3 has 15 residues. V lost 0 bases to trimming and J lost 4 bases, with 12 bases between them.

The CDR3 sequence is CASSLAGNEKLFF. The CDR3 nucleotides are TGTGCCAGCAGCTTAGCGGGGAACGAAAAACTGTTTTTT. This chain connects TRBV7-9 to TRBJ1-4; D gene ambiguous. CDR1 is SEHNR, CDR2 FQNEAQ, per germline (reference sequence). Trimming took 0 bases from V and 8 from J, leaving 7 bases between them. The CDR3 totals 13 residues.

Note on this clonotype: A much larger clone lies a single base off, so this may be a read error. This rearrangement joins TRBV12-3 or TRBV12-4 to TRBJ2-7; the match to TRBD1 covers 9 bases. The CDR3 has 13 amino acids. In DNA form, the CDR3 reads TGTGCCAGCAGTCGGGACAGGGACTACGTGCAGTACTTC. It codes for CASSRDRDYVQYF.

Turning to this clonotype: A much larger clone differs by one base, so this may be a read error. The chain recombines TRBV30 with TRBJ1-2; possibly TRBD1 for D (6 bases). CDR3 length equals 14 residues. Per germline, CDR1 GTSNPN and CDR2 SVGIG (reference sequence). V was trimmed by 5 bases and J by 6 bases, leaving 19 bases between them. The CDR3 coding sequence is TGTGCCTGGGGCAGGGGCCCTTCCAACCATGGCTACACCTTC. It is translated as CAWGRGPSNHGYTF.

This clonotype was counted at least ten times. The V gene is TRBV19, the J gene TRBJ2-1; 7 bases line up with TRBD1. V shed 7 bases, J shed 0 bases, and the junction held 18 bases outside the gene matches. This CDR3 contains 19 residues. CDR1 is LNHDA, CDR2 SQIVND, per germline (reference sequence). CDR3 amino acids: CASKEGGPIPTGSYNEQFF. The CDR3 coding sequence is TGTGCCAGTAAGGAAGGGGGCCCAATACCTACTGGCTCCTACAATGAGCAGTTCTTC.